A selection of T cell receptor beta chains follows, all from one sample in a study of blood T cell repertoires in COVID-19. Some clones are missing from TCRdb's copy, which holds only in-frame ones; the method was immunoSEQ multiplex PCR. In the table there are roughly 100,000 clones, approximately 92% of which are singletons. The sample taken for sequencing was peripheral blood. These receptors originate from a woman aged 50 to 60 with COVID-19, enrolled during active disease. Each CDR3 is given with its conserved first and last residue. The order of the fields is clone size, J gene, D gene, V gene, CDR3 DNA, CDR3 protein. The D gene is left open where the match is weak. Clone size appears in some rows only: once, few, many, or a class for an expanded clone.

clone size: NA
J gene: TRBJ1-1
D gene: TRBD1
V gene: TRBV5-4
CDR3 DNA: TGTGCCAGCAGCTATCCGGGACAGAGGAACACTGAAGCTTTCTTT
CDR3 protein: CASSYPGQRNTEAFF

clone size: NA
J gene: TRBJ2-1
D gene: TRBD1
V gene: TRBV4-1
CDR3 DNA: TGCGCCAGCAGCCAAGAGATGGGGACAGGCTCACTTTACAATGAGCAGTTCTTC
CDR3 protein: CASSQEMGTGSLYNEQFF

clone size: NA
J gene: TRBJ2-1
D gene: TRBD1
V gene: TRBV30
CDR3 DNA: TGTGCCTGGAGGGACAGGGGTGGACATGAGCAGTTCTTC
CDR3 protein: CAWRDRGGHEQFF

clone size: NA
J gene: TRBJ1-6
D gene: NA
V gene: TRBV7-2
CDR3 DNA: TGTGCCAGCAGCACCATACAGGGTGCCTATAATTCACCCCTCCACTTT
CDR3 protein: CASSTIQGAYNSPLHF

clone size: NA
J gene: TRBJ2-1
D gene: TRBD1
V gene: TRBV19
CDR3 DNA: TGTGCCAGTCGGCCGGGACAGGGGGCGATTGACGGGTTCTTC
CDR3 protein: CASRPGQGAIDGFF

clone size: NA
J gene: TRBJ1-2
D gene: NA
V gene: TRBV10-3
CDR3 DNA: TGTGCCACCACCGGGGGGCTCTCTGGCTACACCTTC
CDR3 protein: CATTGGLSGYTF

clone size: NA
J gene: TRBJ1-6
D gene: TRBD1
V gene: TRBV30
CDR3 DNA: TGTGCCTGGGGTGGACCCATTGACAGGGTAAATTCACCCCTCCACTTT
CDR3 protein: CAWGGPIDRVNSPLHF

clone size: NA
J gene: TRBJ1-5
D gene: TRBD1
V gene: TRBV19
CDR3 DNA: TGTGCCAGTCGCCAGGGGGGACGAAGCAATCAGCCCCAGCATTTT
CDR3 protein: CASRQGGRSNQPQHF

clone size: NA
J gene: TRBJ2-3
D gene: NA
V gene: TRBV10-3
CDR3 DNA: TGTGCCATCAGTGAGAGTTCTAGCCCTGGGGATACGCAGTATTTT
CDR3 protein: CAISESSSPGDTQYF

clone size: NA
J gene: TRBJ1-5
D gene: TRBD1
V gene: TRBV27
CDR3 DNA: TGTGCCAGCAGATCAACAGGGGCGGTTCAGCCCCAGCATTTT
CDR3 protein: CASRSTGAVQPQHF

clone size: NA
J gene: TRBJ2-1
D gene: NA
V gene: TRBV19
CDR3 DNA: TGTGCCAGTACCTCGACAGCGTACAATGAGCAGTTCTTC
CDR3 protein: CASTSTAYNEQFF

clone size: NA
J gene: TRBJ2-2
D gene: NA
V gene: TRBV19
CDR3 DNA: TGTGCCAGTATTCGGGGGGCCTTTGACGGGGAGCTGTTTTTT
CDR3 protein: CASIRGAFDGELFF

clone size: NA
J gene: TRBJ1-4
D gene: NA
V gene: TRBV29-1
CDR3 DNA: TGCAGCGTTGAAGTAGGCGGGGGTGGTGAAAAACTGTTTTTT
CDR3 protein: CSVEVGGGGEKLFF

clone size: NA
J gene: TRBJ1-2
D gene: NA
V gene: TRBV19
CDR3 DNA: TGTGCCACCAAAACGGGGGGACCCTATGGCTACACCTTC
CDR3 protein: CATKTGGPYGYTF

clone size: NA
J gene: TRBJ2-7
D gene: NA
V gene: TRBV3-1/TRBV3-2
CDR3 DNA: TGTGCCAGCAGCCAAGATGGGCCAGGCCCCAAACTGGACGAGCAGTACTTC
CDR3 protein: CASSQDGPGPKLDEQYF

clone size: NA
J gene: TRBJ1-2
D gene: TRBD1
V gene: TRBV6-5
CDR3 DNA: TGTGCCAGCAGTTCTCAGGGGGACGGCTACACCTTC
CDR3 protein: CASSSQGDGYTF

clone size: NA
J gene: TRBJ2-7
D gene: TRBD2
V gene: TRBV7-8
CDR3 DNA: TGTGCCAGCAGGGCCGGGGGGACTGGGTCCTACGAGCAGTACTTC
CDR3 protein: CASRAGGTGSYEQYF

clone size: NA
J gene: TRBJ1-6
D gene: TRBD1
V gene: TRBV18
CDR3 DNA: TGTGCCAGCTCACAATCTTCGGGACAGGGCTCTTCACCCCTCCACTTT
CDR3 protein: CASSQSSGQGSSPLHF

clone size: once
J gene: TRBJ1-2
D gene: TRBD1
V gene: TRBV4-1
CDR3 DNA: TGCGCCAGCAGCCAAGGGGACAGAATGTATGGCTACACCTTC
CDR3 protein: CASSQGDRMYGYTF

clone size: NA
J gene: TRBJ1-2
D gene: TRBD1
V gene: TRBV28
CDR3 DNA: TGTGCCAGCAACAAACAGGGGGGGAACTATGGCTACACCTTC
CDR3 protein: CASNKQGGNYGYTF

clone size: NA
J gene: TRBJ1-6
D gene: TRBD1
V gene: TRBV27
CDR3 DNA: TGTGCCAGCAGTCACCCCCGGACAGGCCCTAATTCACCCCTCCACTTT
CDR3 protein: CASSHPRTGPNSPLHF

clone size: once
J gene: TRBJ2-5
D gene: NA
V gene: TRBV3-1/TRBV3-2
CDR3 DNA: TGTGCCAGCAGTCAAAACTCTCAAGAGACCCAGTACTTC
CDR3 protein: CASSQNSQETQYF

clone size: NA
J gene: TRBJ2-3
D gene: NA
V gene: TRBV11-2
CDR3 DNA: TGTGCCAGCAGCCCCCCGGGCGGGGTGACGCAGTATTTT
CDR3 protein: CASSPPGGVTQYF

clone size: NA
J gene: TRBJ1-1
D gene: NA
V gene: TRBV6-6
CDR3 DNA: TGTGCCAGCACCTTACTAACCCCCGGGGTCACTGAAGCTTTCTTT
CDR3 protein: CASTLLTPGVTEAFF

clone size: few
J gene: TRBJ1-1
D gene: NA
V gene: TRBV13
CDR3 DNA: TGTGCCAGCAGCCCGACAGTTACTAACACTGAAGCTTTCTTT
CDR3 protein: CASSPTVTNTEAFF

clone size: NA
J gene: TRBJ1-1
D gene: NA
V gene: TRBV12-3/TRBV12-4
CDR3 DNA: TGTGCCAGCATACGGTGGTCGAACACTGAAGCTTTCTTT
CDR3 protein: CASIRWSNTEAFF

clone size: NA
J gene: TRBJ2-3
D gene: NA
V gene: TRBV5-1
CDR3 DNA: TGCGCCAGCAGCTTGGGGGGGACTTTCGGGACCACAGATACGCAGTATTTT
CDR3 protein: CASSLGGTFGTTDTQYF

clone size: NA
J gene: TRBJ2-7
D gene: TRBD1
V gene: TRBV7-9
CDR3 DNA: TGTGCCAGCAGTCTACAGGGGCCCTACGAGCAGTACTTC
CDR3 protein: CASSLQGPYEQYF

clone size: NA
J gene: TRBJ1-2
D gene: NA
V gene: TRBV6-5
CDR3 DNA: TGTGCCAGCACCGGTAGGGTCACGGGAGGCTACACCTTC
CDR3 protein: CASTGRVTGGYTF

clone size: few
J gene: TRBJ2-2
D gene: NA
V gene: TRBV5-4
CDR3 DNA: TGTGCCAGCAGCTTGACCCGAGGGGGAGGGCGCGGGAGCACCGGGGAGCTGTTTTTT
CDR3 protein: CASSLTRGGGRGSTGELFF

clone size: NA
J gene: TRBJ2-7
D gene: TRBD1
V gene: TRBV6-6
CDR3 DNA: TGTGCCAGCAGCCGCACCACTGGACAGGGTGGGGGCGAGCAGTACTTC
CDR3 protein: CASSRTTGQGGGEQYF